A selection of T cell receptor beta chains follows, all from one sample in a study of control samples from healthy donors and cancer patients. Data came from immunoSEQ multiplex PCR; TCRdb stores just in-frame clones and leaves some out. The sample contains over 150,000 clones, about 93% of which appear only once. The material sequenced was blood. These receptors came from a man between 18 and 29 years old in good health. Both conserved end residues are part of each CDR3. Fields, in order: D gene, J gene, V gene, clone size, CDR3 protein, CDR3 DNA. A D gene is named only where the DNA matches it firmly. Where a row states a size, it is once, few, many or the class of an expanded clone; other rows omit it.

- | TRBJ2-2 | TRBV6-5 | - | CASSYSISPGELFF | TGTGCCAGCAGTTACTCGATAAGCCCCGGGGAGCTGTTTTTT
- | TRBJ2-1 | TRBV3-1/TRBV3-2 | - | CASSQDTSSYNEQFF | TGTGCCAGCAGCCAGGACACGAGCTCCTACAATGAGCAGTTCTTC
TRBD1 | TRBJ2-3 | TRBV18 | - | CASSPTRDRGLDTQYF | TGTGCCAGCTCACCTACTCGAGACAGGGGGCTCGATACGCAGTATTTT
- | TRBJ2-7 | TRBV12-3/TRBV12-4 | - | CASSPGGTYEQYF | TGTGCCAGCAGCCCCGGTGGGACCTACGAGCAGTACTTC
TRBD2 | TRBJ2-5 | TRBV6-5 | - | CASSYSRTSGETQYF | TGTGCCAGCAGTTACTCGAGAACTAGCGGGGAGACCCAGTACTTC
- | TRBJ1-2 | TRBV25-1 | - | CASSDASGNYGYTF | TGTGCCAGCAGTGACGCGAGCGGTAACTATGGCTACACCTTC
- | TRBJ1-6 | TRBV19 | - | CASHLGTAFNSPLHF | TGTGCCAGTCACTTGGGGACGGCGTTCAATTCACCCCTCCACTTT
- | TRBJ1-5 | TRBV11-2 | few | CASSRRDNQPQHF | TGTGCCAGCAGCCGCCGGGACAATCAGCCCCAGCATTTT
- | TRBJ1-1 | TRBV6-5 | - | CASSHSGTEAFF | TGTGCCAGCAGTCATTCCGGGACAGAAGCTTTCTTT
- | TRBJ1-6 | TRBV19 | - | CASGEGPVNSPLHF | TGTGCCAGCGGTGAGGGGCCGGTAAATTCACCCCTCCACTTT
TRBD2 | TRBJ2-1 | TRBV28 | - | CASSYSGGAREQFF | TGTGCCAGCAGTTATAGCGGGGGGGCTCGTGAGCAGTTCTTC
TRBD1 | TRBJ2-2 | TRBV19 | - | CASQKSGTGGSGELFF | TGTGCCAGCCAAAAGTCCGGGACAGGGGGCTCCGGGGAGCTGTTTTTT
- | TRBJ2-1 | TRBV7-8 | - | CASSLDRPNNEQFF | TGTGCCAGCAGCTTAGATCGACCCAACAATGAGCAGTTCTTC
TRBD1 | TRBJ1-6 | TRBV2 | once | CASSGGTADSPLHF | TGTGCCAGCAGTGGGGGGACAGCGGATTCACCCCTCCACTTT
TRBD1 | TRBJ1-2 | TRBV25-1 | - | CASRKQGFGYGYTF | TGTGCCAGCAGAAAACAGGGGTTCGGCTATGGCTACACCTTC
TRBD1 | TRBJ1-3 | TRBV5-8 | - | CASSLPGGSGNTIYF | TGTGCCAGCAGCTTGCCAGGGGGCTCTGGAAACACCATATATTTT
- | TRBJ1-1 | TRBV12-3/TRBV12-4 | - | CASRGIDTEAFF | TGTGCCAGCAGGGGGATAGATACTGAAGCTTTCTTT
- | TRBJ2-7 | TRBV6-5 | - | CASSFIFPYF | TGTGCCAGCAGCTTCATCTTCCCGTACTTC
- | TRBJ2-7 | TRBV27 | - | CASSLSGVGGYEQYF | TGTGCCAGCAGTTTATCAGGAGTCGGTGGCTACGAGCAGTACTTC
- | TRBJ2-5 | TRBV27 | - | CASSFYLGETQYF | TGTGCCAGCAGTTTCTACCTCGGGGAGACCCAGTACTTC
- | TRBJ1-2 | TRBV11-2 | - | CASSPVTLLAGEDFGYTF | TGTGCCAGCAGCCCCGTTACCCTTTTGGCGGGGGAGGACTTTGGCTACACCTTC
- | TRBJ1-1 | TRBV6-5 | - | CASGGQSTEAFF | TGTGCCAGCGGAGGACAGTCAACTGAAGCTTTCTTT
- | TRBJ2-7 | TRBV14 | - | CASSPGTSYEQYF | TGTGCCAGCAGCCCCGGGACCTCCTACGAGCAGTACTTC
- | TRBJ2-5 | TRBV24-1 | - | CATSAGSQETQYF | TGTGCCACCAGTGCGGGCAGCCAAGAGACCCAGTACTTC
TRBD1 | TRBJ2-6 | TRBV15 | once | CATSRSNRDRGFGANVLTF | TGTGCCACCAGCAGAAGTAACCGGGACAGGGGGTTTGGGGCCAACGTCCTGACTTTC
- | TRBJ2-7 | TRBV24-1 | once | CATSDSGYGASYEQYF | TGTGCCACCAGTGACTCAGGATACGGGGCTTCCTACGAGCAGTACTTC
TRBD1 | TRBJ1-2 | TRBV30 | - | CARKTGGGRYGYTF | TGTGCCAGAAAAACAGGGGGCGGACGCTATGGCTACACCTTC
TRBD1 | TRBJ2-2 | TRBV24-1 | - | CATSDSDRGRLTGELFF | TGTGCCACCAGTGATTCAGACAGGGGGCGGTTAACCGGGGAGCTGTTTTTT
- | TRBJ2-7 | TRBV9 | - | CASSLKDDNPAYEQYF | TGTGCCAGCAGCCTTAAAGACGACAACCCAGCCTACGAGCAGTACTTC
- | TRBJ2-1 | TRBV5-1 | - | CASSVTGISYNEQFF | TGCGCCAGCAGCGTTACAGGGATCTCCTACAATGAGCAGTTCTTC
- | TRBJ1-6 | TRBV3-1/TRBV3-2 | - | CASSQGGGQGSNNSPLHF | TGTGCCAGCAGCCAAGGAGGGGGGCAGGGGTCAAATAATTCACCCCTCCACTTT
- | TRBJ1-4 | TRBV5-5 | - | CASGFSGNEKLFF | TGTGCCAGCGGCTTTTCGGGGAATGAAAAACTGTTTTTT
- | TRBJ2-4 | TRBV3-1/TRBV3-2 | - | CASRSSSNIQYF | TGTGCCAGCAGGTCGTCTTCTAACATTCAGTACTTC
TRBD1 | TRBJ2-7 | TRBV27 | - | CASSPPPGQGRYEQYF | TGTGCCAGCAGTCCCCCACCGGGACAGGGGAGGTACGAGCAGTACTTC
- | TRBJ2-7 | TRBV6-5 | - | CATEATGGVHEQYF | TGTGCCACCGAAGCCACAGGTGGTGTCCACGAGCAGTACTTC
TRBD2 | TRBJ2-7 | TRBV5-6 | - | CASSPKGRDILYEQYF | TGTGCCAGCAGCCCTAAGGGGAGGGATATTCTCTACGAGCAGTACTTC
- | TRBJ1-4 | TRBV14 | - | CASSLGANPTNEKLFF | TGTGCCAGCAGCCTAGGGGCGAATCCAACTAATGAAAAACTGTTTTTT
TRBD2 | TRBJ2-5 | TRBV9 | - | CASSERGGLLETQYF | TGTGCCAGCAGCGAGCGGGGGGGCCTTTTAGAGACCCAGTACTTC
- | TRBJ1-1 | TRBV14 | - | CASSQEIKDQAFF | TGTGCCAGCAGCCAAGAGATTAAAGATCAAGCTTTCTTT
TRBD2 | TRBJ2-1 | TRBV19 | once | CASTRTSGGGFANEQFF | TGTGCCAGTACCCGGACTAGCGGGGGGGGTTTCGCCAATGAGCAGTTCTTC
- | TRBJ1-3 | TRBV6-5 | - | CASSYEPGNTGNTIYF | TGTGCCAGCAGTTATGAGCCCGGGAACACTGGAAACACCATATATTTT
- | TRBJ1-6 | TRBV6-1 | - | CASSELRDFSPLHF | TGTGCCAGCAGTGAGCTGCGGGATTTTTCACCCCTCCACTTT
- | TRBJ1-3 | TRBV27 | once | CASSLKFGNTIYF | TGTGCCAGCAGTTTAAAGTTTGGAAACACCATATATTTT
TRBD1 | TRBJ1-2 | TRBV28 | once | CASSLSSGTGAYGYTF | TGTGCCAGCAGTTTATCCTCAGGGACAGGGGCCTATGGCTACACCTTC
- | TRBJ2-5 | TRBV5-4 | - | CASRGDLQETQYF | TGTGCCAGCAGGGGGGACTTGCAAGAGACCCAGTACTTC
TRBD1 | TRBJ2-7 | TRBV15 | few | CATSRVGTGSHEQYF | TGTGCCACCAGCAGAGTTGGGACAGGGAGCCACGAGCAGTACTTC
- | TRBJ2-3 | TRBV30 | - | CAWSTGGGTQYF | TGTGCCTGGAGTACGGGTGGGGGGACGCAGTATTTT
- | TRBJ1-1 | TRBV6-5 | once | CASRRVADSNTEAFF | TGTGCCAGCAGGCGGGTCGCTGATTCGAACACTGAAGCTTTCTTT
- | TRBJ1-2 | TRBV6-6 | - | CASSYLQGNYGYTF | TGTGCCAGCAGTTATTTACAGGGTAACTATGGCTACACCTTC
TRBD1 | TRBJ1-3 | TRBV7-6 | - | CASSWGQGRSGNTIYF | TGTGCCAGCAGCTGGGGACAGGGGCGCTCTGGAAACACCATATATTTT
- | TRBJ1-3 | TRBV15 | - | CATSRDYGTASGNTIYF | TGTGCCACCAGCAGAGATTATGGAACGGCCTCTGGAAACACCATATATTTT
- | TRBJ1-1 | TRBV11-2 | - | CASSSRTGTGCAFF | TGTGCCAGCAGCTCCAGGACTGGAACCGGCTGCGCTTTCTTT
TRBD1 | TRBJ2-7 | TRBV5-1 | - | CASSRTGSQNEQYF | TGCGCCAGCAGCAGGACAGGGTCCCAAAACGAGCAGTACTTC
- | TRBJ1-6 | TRBV29-1 | - | CSVRSGQSNSPLHF | TGCAGCGTTCGGAGCGGACAGTCAAATTCACCCCTCCACTTT